The 6 T cell receptor beta chains below come from one sample, sequenced in a study of tumor-infiltrating lymphocytes in oesophageal squamous cell carcinoma. TCRdb called the PCR reads again in MiXCR, with one record for every CDR3 protein. The profile covers 16,000 or so distinct CDR3 sequences, with about 50% appearing a single time and 20% taken by the ten largest. The source material was esophageal tumor tissue. The receptors derive from a male donor with esophageal squamous cell carcinoma.

The chain recombines TRBV6-8 with TRBJ2-1; D is unresolved. The germline V and J ends were trimmed by 5 bases and 6 bases, with 11 bases remaining between them. The CDR3 length is 13 residues. The germline gives CDR1 MNHGY, CDR2 SAAAGT. CDR3 residues: CASSGSRTNEQFF. In DNA, the CDR3 is TGTGCCAGCAGTGGGTCTCGGACCAATGAGCAGTTCTTC.

In the case of this clonotype: No conserved phenylalanine or tryptophan is present at the end of the CDR3, so a read error is the likely explanation. The DNA is left out, because the CDR3 cannot be placed on it with certainty; the CDR3 is given as TCRdb lists it. The chain links TRBV7-3 to TRBJ2-3. A total of 14 residues make up the CDR3, ends included. The germline CDR1 and CDR2 sequences are SGHTA and FQGTGA. CDR3 residues: CASSLSGFGETQYL.

In its sample, this clonotype was seen many times. V usage is TRBV4-1 and J usage is TRBJ2-3; D uncertain. The CDR3 consists of 13 residues. Germline CDR1 MGHRA, CDR2 YSYEKL. V was pared by 1 base and J by 5 bases, with 7 bases between. In DNA, the CDR3 is TGCGCCAGCAGCCAAGTCCCCCGAGATACGCAGTATTTT. Translation gives CASSQVPRDTQYF.

Of note for this clonotype: The CDR3 carries no conserved terminal phenylalanine or tryptophan, so it likely arises from a read error. It is unclear where the CDR3 begins or ends on the DNA, so no DNA is shown, and the CDR3 is as TCRdb lists it. V usage is TRBV7-6 and J usage is TRBJ2-5; TRBD2 is the table's D call and was not checked against the DNA. Ends included, the CDR3 has 18 residues. Germline assignment: CDR1 SGHVS and CDR2 FNYEAQ. CDR3 in amino acids: CASSLVGEGISDEQYFGS.

The chain is built from TRBV7-2 and TRBJ2-6; D unclear. The J call may not be correct, given that the DNA end is closer to TRBJ2-7. The CDR3 runs 13 residues. The germline V gene encodes CDR1 SGHTA and CDR2 FQGNSA. The CDR3 DNA reads as TGTGCCAGCAGCTTGGTTGGGTTTGGCGAGCAGTACTTC. Translated: CASSLVGFGEQYF.

Note on this clonotype: The CDR3 end shows no conserved phenylalanine or tryptophan, and so a read error is likely. The DNA is left out, because the CDR3 cannot be placed on it with certainty; the CDR3 is given as TCRdb lists it. This chain joins TRBV7-9 and TRBJ2-3; TRBD1, as called in the table, went unchecked against the DNA. The CDR3 is 16 residues long, counting both termini. Germline V lookup: CDR1 SEHNR, CDR2 FQNEAQ (reference sequence). The CDR3 is CASSQGHGNYGYTFGP.